These 10 T cell receptor beta chains came from one sample sequenced in a study of CXCR3-negative and CXCR3-positive naive CD8 T cells (dated by TCRdb to between 2018 and 2021). The data were produced on a NextSeq 550. The Human TCR Profiling Kit (MiLaboratory) was used to prepare UMI-labeled 5' RACE TRB cDNA libraries. TCRdb reprocessed the reads; each CDR3 protein sequence makes one entry, and DNA is unavailable. This sample's table lists about 57,000 distinct CDR3 sequences. Roughly a quarter of the sample goes to the ten largest clones. The sequenced material came from memory CD8+ T cells from blood. Per the publication, the cell subset or site label means: conventional CD8+ memory T cells (TMEM), sorted as controls. Receptors were obtained from a human donor in good health. Some clones in this sample may be carry-over from other donors' samples.

This chain joins TRBV6-2 or TRBV6-3 and TRBJ2-1; TCRdb returns TRBD1, unconfirmable since there is no DNA. CDR3 size: 14 residues. The germline V gene encodes CDR1 MNHEY and CDR2 SVGEGT. Here the CDR3 reads CASGSRGNYNEQFF.

The chain uses TRBV6-5 and TRBJ1-1; TCRdb designates TRBD1, a call that cannot be tested without DNA. The CDR3 length is 14 residues. The germline V gene encodes CDR1 MNHEY and CDR2 SVGAGI. The CDR3 is CASCFSGTGAEAFF.

The chain joins TRBV6-2 or TRBV6-3 to TRBJ2-1; the D gene TCRdb calls, TRBD2, cannot be checked with no DNA. The CDR3 has 15 residues. Germline CDR1 MNHEY, CDR2 SVGEGT. The CDR3 region is CASSPVGGGSDEQFF.

CDR3 amino acids: CSVLDRGFTEAFF. The chain has TRBV29-1 and TRBJ1-1; the D call of TRBD1 rests on TCRdb alone, since no DNA is present to check it. The germline V gene has CDR1 SQVTM and CDR2 ANQGSEA. The CDR3 is 13 residues long.

The genes are TRBV4-1 and TRBJ1-1; TCRdb's D call of TRBD1 is untestable without DNA. This CDR3 has 14 amino acids. CDR1 is MGHRA and CDR2 is YSYEKL in the germline V gene. CDR3 sequence reads: CASSQDPEHTEAFF.

CDR3 sequence: CASSYAGTASYEQYF. The V gene is TRBV6-2 or TRBV6-3, the J gene TRBJ2-7; the D call of TRBD1 rests on TCRdb alone, since no DNA is present to check it. Germline V lookup: CDR1 MNHEY, CDR2 SVGEGT. The CDR3 consists of 15 residues.

The chain carries TRBV7-6 and TRBJ1-1. The CDR3 consists of 13 residues. Germline CDR1 is SGHVS and CDR2 is FNYEAQ. CDR3 in amino acids: CASSFTANTEAFF.

This sequence joins TRBV5-1 and TRBJ2-7; the D call from TCRdb, TRBD1, cannot be confirmed without DNA. This CDR3 has 14 residues. Germline V gene sequence: CDR1 SGHRS, CDR2 YFSETQ. The CDR3 spells CASSQTGPQREQYF.

The chain couples TRBV12-3 or TRBV12-4 to TRBJ1-4; the D call from TCRdb, TRBD1, cannot be confirmed without DNA. The CDR3 sequence is 16 residues long. The CDR3 is CASSLVGASSNEKLFF.

CDR3: CASLRDRVNEQYF. The chain joins TRBV4-3 to TRBJ2-7; TCRdb returns TRBD1, unconfirmable since there is no DNA. From germline, CDR1 is LGHNA and CDR2 YSLEER. This CDR3 spans 13 amino acids.